Shown below are 24 T cell receptor beta chains from a single sample sequenced in a study of OX40 agonist ivuxolimab in advanced cancers. Some clones are missing from TCRdb's copy, which holds only in-frame ones; the method was immunoSEQ multiplex PCR. The repertoire includes 20,000 to 25,000 clones, approximately 91% of them detected once, and approximately 35% sits in the top ten. Material: CD4+ or CD8+ T cells sorted from blood, obtained in a trial of the OX40 agonist ivuxolimab. The origin of the receptors is an adult with an advanced solid tumor such as melanoma, head and neck, liver or kidney cancer.

The chain is built from TRBV5-4 and TRBJ2-2; D is ambiguous. The CDR3 loop spans 13 amino acids. CDR1 and CDR2 from the germline V gene are SGHNT and YYREEE (reference sequence). V lost 4 bases, J lost 2 bases, and 6 bases lay in between. The CDR3 sequence: CASSHFNTGELFF. DNA for the CDR3: TGTGCCAGCAGCCACTTTAACACCGGGGAGCTGTTTTTT.

This rearrangement joins TRBV27 to TRBJ2-7; a weak D match, TRBD2 (5 bases). CDR1 and CDR2 from the germline V gene are MNHEY and SMNVEV (reference sequence). Trimming left V 6 bases short and J 1 base short, with 10 bases between. The CDR3 is 13 residues long. Written as DNA, the CDR3 is TGTGCCAGCAGCCTCCCGGGGTCCTACGAGCAGTACTTC. Encoded protein: CASSLPGSYEQYF.

The gene calls are TRBV18 and TRBJ2-7; the match to TRBD2 covers 7 bases. Germline V gene data show CDR1 as KGHSH and CDR2 as LQKENI. V dropped 1 base and J dropped 3; count of bases not matched to a gene: 3. This CDR3 contains 14 residues. The CDR3 DNA reads as TGTGCCAGCTCACCACGGGGGGGTGACTACGAGCAGTACTTC. This translates into CASSPRGGDYEQYF.

This chain uses TRBV29-1 with TRBJ2-1; D is ambiguous. V was cut by 7 bases and J by 7 bases, with 8 bases left in between. The CDR3 is made up of 10 amino acids. Per germline, CDR1 SQVTM and CDR2 ANQGSEA. CDR3 nucleotide sequence: TGCAGCGGATCCGTAAATGAGCAGTTCTTC. This codes for CSGSVNEQFF.

This clone showed up just once. J is TRBJ1-3 and V is TRBV7-2, with D maybe TRBD1 (5 bases). Trimming stripped 2 bases from V and 1 base from J, with 9 bases between. Germline V CDR1 and CDR2: SGHTA, FQGNSA. The CDR3 covers 15 residues. CDR3 sequence (DNA): TGTGCCAGCAGCTTAACAGGAGAGTCTGGAAACACCATATATTTT. It encodes CASSLTGESGNTIYF.

The J gene is TRBJ2-1, the V gene TRBV10-3; the D is unclear. Per the germline V gene, CDR1 is ENHRY and CDR2 is SYGVKD. Trimming pared 7 bases from V and 4 bases from J, leaving 11 bases between. The CDR3 covers 13 residues. CDR3 sequence (DNA): TGTGCCATCAAGGGCCCTACTTACAATGAGCAGTTCTTC. This encodes CAIKGPTYNEQFF.

This chain uses TRBV4-1 with TRBJ2-5; a weak D match, TRBD2 (6 bases). The CDR3 consists of 15 residues. Germline CDR1 reads MGHRA; CDR2 reads YSYEKL. V lost 0 bases to trimming and J lost 5 bases, with 13 bases between them. The CDR3 DNA sequence: TGCGCCAGCAGCCAAGAGTTTTACGGAGGGGAGACCCAGTACTTC. Translation: CASSQEFYGGETQYF.

This clone was detected only once. J is TRBJ2-3 and V is TRBV9; possibly TRBD1 for D (6 bases). Germline lookup yields CDR1 SGDLS and CDR2 YYNGEE. Trimming left V 2 bases short and J 0 bases short, with 10 bases between. This CDR3 has 15 residues. In DNA form, the CDR3 reads TGTGCCAGCAGCGTTTATGGGGGCAGCACAGATACGCAGTATTTT. It codes for CASSVYGGSTDTQYF. Complete variable domain (other parts from reference TRBV9 and TRBJ2-3): DSGVTQTPKHLITATGQRVTLRCSPRSGDLSVYWYQQSLDQGLQFLIQYYNGEERAKGNILERFSAQQFPDLHSELNLSSLELGDSALYFCASSVYGGSTDTQYFGPGTRLTVL.

The chain carries TRBV5-5 and TRBJ2-1; 10 bases fit TRBD2. This CDR3 contains 16 residues. J gave up 9 bases and V 4 bases, and 13 bases lay outside the gene matches. The germline V gene has CDR1 SGHKS and CDR2 YYEKEE (reference sequence). CDR3 sequence: CASSPGAEREGREQFF. DNA of the CDR3: TGTGCCAGCAGCCCAGGGGCGGAGCGGGAGGGCCGTGAGCAGTTCTTC.

This chain uses TRBV30 with TRBJ1-2; D gene unclear. The CDR3 totals 11 residues. The ends were cut back, 3 bases at V and 7 bases at J, with 9 bases in the middle. CDR1 is GTSNPN, CDR2 SVGIG, per germline (reference sequence). This CDR3 reads CAWRDTGGYTF. The DNA of the CDR3 is TGTGCCTGGAGAGATACTGGTGGCTACACCTTC.

This clone came up a few times. The sample has other DNA sequences that encode this CDR3 too. This sequence joins TRBV5-1 and TRBJ2-1; D unresolved. Germline-derived CDR1 and CDR2 are SGHRS and YFSETQ. Trimming removed 2 bases at V and 4 bases at J, with 7 bases between. The CDR3 totals 13 residues. The CDR3 DNA is TGCGCCAGCAGCTTTGACCTTTACAATGAGCAGTTCTTC. It translates to CASSFDLYNEQFF.

V is TRBV5-1 and J is TRBJ2-1; 14 positions match TRBD2. This CDR3 spans 17 amino acids. The V segment lost 3 bases and the J segment 7 bases; nucleotides outside the gene matches: 9. Germline CDR1 and CDR2: SGHRS and YFSETQ. Here the CDR3 DNA reads TGCGCCAGCAGCTCATCCGGGACTAGCGGGAGAGTAAATGAGCAGTTCTTC. This translates into CASSSSGTSGRVNEQFF.

The V gene is TRBV2, the J gene TRBJ2-7; 7 positions agree with TRBD1. The V gene's germline CDR1 is SNHLY and CDR2 FYNNEI. V shed 9 bases and J 0 bases; nucleotides not matched to a gene: 5. The CDR3 sequence is 13 residues long. CDR3 sequence reads: CASRQGISYEQYF. The DNA of the CDR3 is TGTGCCAGTCGACAGGGAATCTCCTACGAGCAGTACTTC.

This chain uses TRBV7-9 with TRBJ1-4, with D hard to call. Germline CDR1 reads SEHNR; CDR2 reads FQNEAQ (reference sequence). The V and J ends lost 5 bases and 5 bases respectively, with 12 bases between them. This CDR3 comprises 14 residues. The CDR3 bases are TGTGCCAGCAGCAATAGACATTCAAATGAAAAACTGTTTTTT. Translated: CASSNRHSNEKLFF.

The chain uses TRBV9 and TRBJ2-1; 8 bases are a match to TRBD2. The junction had 6 bases not matched to a gene; V was cut back by 2 bases and J by 8 bases. CDR3 length: 14 residues. Germline lookup yields CDR1 SGDLS and CDR2 YYNGEE. The CDR3 coding sequence is TGTGCCAGCAGCGTTACGGGAGGGAGCGATGAGCAGTTCTTC. Translated: CASSVTGGSDEQFF.

Comment on this clone: At one end the junction does not follow the germline gene, possibly because of a read error. The chain joins TRBV9 to TRBJ2-2; 9 bases align to TRBD1. CDR1 is SGDLS, CDR2 YYNGEE, per germline. The length of the CDR3 is 15 residues. CDR3 sequence: CASSADRGSTGEPFF. CDR3 nucleotides: TGTGCCAGCAGCGCGGACAGGGGAAGTACCGGGGAGCCGTTTTTT.

The chain has TRBV19 and TRBJ1-1, with TRBD1 as a possible D gene (6 bases). Germline V gene lookup returns CDR1 LNHDA and CDR2 SQIVND (reference sequence). The CDR3 is 15 amino acids. V was clipped by 4 bases and J by 0 bases, with 12 bases between them. The CDR3 loop reads CASSKGGQLNTEAFF. CDR3 bases: TGTGCCAGTAGTAAGGGGGGGCAGCTGAACACTGAAGCTTTCTTT. The entire variable domain, with the rest obtained from reference TRBV19 and TRBJ1-1, is as follows: DGGITQSPKYLFRKEGQNVTLSCEQNLNHDAMYWYRQDPGQGLRLIYYSQIVNDFQKGDIAEGYSVSREKKESFPLTVTSAQKNPTAFYLCASSKGGQLNTEAFFGQGTRLTVV.

This chain connects TRBV7-6 to TRBJ2-5; 7 nucleotides align to TRBD2. The tail of the sequence fits TRBJ2-7 better, so the J call may be wrong. Germline V gene lookup returns CDR1 SGHVS and CDR2 FNYEAQ. There are 17 residues in the CDR3. DNA for the CDR3: TGTGCCAGCAGCTTAGTCCAAGGTTTGGGGAGGGACTCCGAGCAGTACTTC. Its protein product is CASSLVQGLGRDSEQYF.

This chain links TRBV2 with TRBJ2-1, with D unclear. CDR3 length equals 14 residues. Between the trimmed V and J ends, which lost 6 bases and 5 bases, there was a span of 14 bases. The germline V gene has CDR1 SNHLY and CDR2 FYNNEI. The chain's CDR3 is CASSRLLNHNEQFF. In DNA form, the CDR3 reads TGTGCCAGCAGCCGGCTCCTGAACCACAATGAGCAGTTCTTC.

CDR3 in amino acids: CASSPGTGGGNTIYF. CDR3 DNA: TGTGCCAGCAGCCCAGGGACAGGGGGTGGAAACACCATATATTTT. The chain uses TRBV9 and TRBJ1-3; 11 bases agree with TRBD1. The trim removed 4 bases at V and 3 bases at J, leaving 3 bases unmatched. The CDR3 extends over 15 amino acids. Germline CDR1 SGDLS, CDR2 YYNGEE.

The V call is TRBV6-5, the J call TRBJ2-1, with unresolved D. The CDR3 has 12 residues. Germline CDR1 is MNHEY and CDR2 is SVGAGI. V lost 4 bases and J lost 7, with 8 bases in between. CDR3 sequence reads: CASSFVGNEQFF. The DNA for the CDR3 is TGTGCCAGCAGTTTTGTGGGGAATGAGCAGTTCTTC.

The chain joins TRBV6-5 to TRBJ2-3; D is unresolved. CDR3 size: 13 residues. Per germline, CDR1 MNHEY and CDR2 SVGAGI. Trimming cost V 0 bases and J 4 bases, with 5 bases left between them. The CDR3 spells CASSYSGADTQYF. The CDR3 DNA sequence: TGTGCCAGCAGTTACTCGGGTGCAGATACGCAGTATTTT.

This clone was detected only a few times. The V and J genes are TRBV7-2 and TRBJ2-7; no clear D gene. Trimming shortened V by 0 bases and J by 6 bases, and 9 bases separated the two germline ends. The germline CDR1 and CDR2 sequences are SGHTA and FQGNSA. CDR3 length equals 13 residues. The DNA for the CDR3 is TGTGCCAGCAGCTTAGCGCCAGGCGCCGAGCAGTACTTC. This gives the protein CASSLAPGAEQYF.

This chain connects TRBV11-2 to TRBJ2-1; D may be TRBD1 (5 bases). The length of the CDR3 is 13 residues. In germline, CDR1 is SGHAT, CDR2 FQNNGV. Between the trimmed V and J ends, which lost 1 base and 5 bases, there was a span of 6 bases. CDR3 sequence (DNA): TGTGCCAGCAGCTTAGTAGGGGACAATGAGCAGTTCTTC. Its translation is CASSLVGDNEQFF.